This TCR beta chain was recovered during a study of cytomegalovirus exposure and HLA in healthy donors. Study-wide context: Early released data had about 85 million unique TCRs, all coming from HLA-typed donors. Ancestry clustering placed around four fifths of approximately 370 genotyped donors in the Caucasian-associated cluster.

Donors in the study were healthy people who gave bone marrow. The CDR3 is 17 residues long. It was with 60 Vbeta and 13 Jbeta primers that the PCR ran. Clones were sequenced by immunoSEQ multiplex PCR, and TCRdb holds only the in-frame ones, with some missing. The data show about 150,000 clones, roughly 72% seen once. The rearrangement uses TRBV12-1 and TRBJ2-7; the table calls TRBD2, which could not be checked here. TRBV12-1 is a documented pseudogene. The sequenced material came from PBMCs. This TCR derives from a man aged 40-55 years in good health and CMV-seronegative. The CDR3 spells CASSFIGEQIASYEQYF. The CDR3 DNA reads TGTGCCAGCAGCTTTATCGGGGAACAGATTGCCTCCTACGAGCAGTACTTC.